This T cell receptor beta chain was observed in a study of identical twins. Study conclusions and caveats: Weaker excess twin sharing was seen among beta out-of-frame sequences. Clonotypes of the beta chain that were abundant in cord blood carried fewer insertions (memory repertoires showed none).

Through template switching, a universal primer site was introduced, and the cDNA contained unique molecular identifiers. TCRdb re-called the 5' RACE reads through MiXCR, storing one row per CDR3 protein. The table has about 520,000 distinct CDR3 sequences, 20% to 25% seen once. This clonotype was seen many times. The antigen is not known. This sample also appeared in a second study, on T cells expressing NK-cell markers. In that study: In a few donors, dominant clonotypes made up roughly 28.3-65% of CD3+CD56-NKG2C+ cells.

The clonotype originates from a woman aged 18-30 years in good health. Sequenced sample: CD4+ T cells sorted from blood.

CDR3 in DNA: TGCGCCAGCAGAGGCAGGGACAGGGTCAGCACAGATACGCAGTATTTT. It specifies CASRGRDRVSTDTQYF. V and J are TRBV5-1 and TRBJ2-3; 9 positions match TRBD1. This CDR3 has 16 residues. The germline CDR1 and CDR2 sequences are SGHRS and YFSETQ. V lost 5 bases, J lost 0 bases, and 7 bases stayed unmatched.